Listed below are T cell receptor beta chains from one sample, sequenced in a study of T cell responses to AZD1222 COVID-19 vaccine. Here immunoSEQ multiplex PCR was the method, and the copy in TCRdb shows in-frame clones only, minus some. This sample has 150,000 to 250,000 clones, with under 95% found just once. The starting material was peripheral blood, obtained 28 days after the second AZD1222 dose. These receptors all come from an adult who received the AZD1222 COVID-19 vaccine. Each CDR3 is given with its conserved first and last residue. Fields, in order: clone size, J gene, V gene, D gene, CDR3 protein, CDR3 DNA. D genes are given only for firm matches. Part of the rows lack a size; the others show once, few, many or a class for expanded clones.

>.|TRBJ1-1|TRBV6-6|TRBD1
CASSPYQGADAFF
TGTGCCAGCAGTCCATATCAGGGGGCAGATGCTTTCTTT
>.|TRBJ2-4|TRBV19|.
CASKDPQGGKNIQYF
TGTGCCAGTAAAGACCCGCAAGGAGGCAAAAACATTCAGTACTTC
>.|TRBJ1-4|TRBV5-1|.
CASSPVGGTNEKLFF
TGCGCCAGCAGCCCAGTAGGGGGGACAAATGAAAAACTGTTTTTT
>.|TRBJ1-4|TRBV11-3|.
CASSLGGGPNEKLFF
TGTGCCAGCAGCTTAGGCGGTGGGCCGAATGAAAAACTGTTTTTT
>.|TRBJ2-1|TRBV19|TRBD2
CASSIVTGGSYNEQFF
TGTGCCAGTAGTATAGTAACGGGGGGCTCCTACAATGAGCAGTTCTTC
>.|TRBJ1-2|TRBV3-1/TRBV3-2|.
CASSQDVKIYGYTF
TGTGCCAGCAGCCAAGATGTGAAAATCTATGGCTACACCTTC
>.|TRBJ2-7|TRBV5-1|TRBD1
CASSSGTGSYEQYF
TGCGCCAGCAGCTCCGGGACAGGGAGCTACGAGCAGTACTTC
>.|TRBJ2-2|TRBV27|.
CASSFTGELFF
TGTGCCAGCAGTTTTACCGGGGAGCTGTTTTTT
>.|TRBJ1-5|TRBV12-3/TRBV12-4|TRBD1
CASSDRGRQPQHF
TGTGCCAGCAGCGACAGGGGACGACAGCCCCAGCATTTT
>once|TRBJ1-5|TRBV6-2/TRBV6-3|.
CASSYSKTPPDTLSNQPQHF
TGTGCCAGCAGTTACTCGAAAACCCCCCCGGACACCCTTAGCAATCAGCCCCAGCATTTT
>.|TRBJ1-6|TRBV7-3|.
CASSLVPKGNSPLHF
TGTGCCAGCAGCTTAGTACCGAAGGGGAATTCACCCCTCCACTTT
>.|TRBJ1-5|TRBV2|TRBD1
CASSGGTGLNQPQHF
TGTGCCAGCAGTGGCGGGACAGGGCTAAATCAGCCCCAGCATTTT
>.|TRBJ1-2|TRBV28|.
CASYTAGGYGYTF
TGTGCCAGCTACACGGCAGGCGGTTATGGCTACACCTTC
>.|TRBJ2-2|TRBV4-1|.
CASSLTSGGTGELFF
TGCGCCAGCAGCCTGACTTCTGGGGGCACCGGGGAGCTGTTTTTT
>.|TRBJ2-3|TRBV14|.
CASSLVGLSSTDTQYF
TGTGCCAGCAGCCTAGTAGGGTTATCTAGCACAGATACGCAGTATTTT
>.|TRBJ1-2|TRBV24-1|.
CATSEGPGEKYGYTF
TGTGCCACCAGTGAAGGCCCGGGGGAGAAGTATGGCTACACCTTC
>.|TRBJ1-2|TRBV4-3|.
CASSRGAGGGDANYGYTF
TGCGCCAGCAGCCGAGGGGCGGGTGGTGGGGATGCTAACTATGGCTACACCTTC
>once|TRBJ2-3|TRBV7-9|.
CASSLRKGRTDTQYF
TGTGCCAGCAGCTTAAGAAAGGGGAGGACAGATACGCAGTATTTT
>.|TRBJ2-5|TRBV9|TRBD2
CASSPRTSDETQYF
TGTGCCAGCAGCCCACGGACTAGCGATGAGACCCAGTACTTC
>.|TRBJ1-1|TRBV29-1|.
CSVRGMNTEAFF
TGCAGCGTTCGCGGGATGAACACTGAAGCTTTCTTT
>.|TRBJ1-6|TRBV6-5|.
CASSLLSYNSPLHF
TGTGCCAGCAGTTTGTTGAGCTATAATTCACCCCTCCACTTT
>.|TRBJ1-4|TRBV4-3|.
CASSQGVTPSRGRGEKLFF
TGCGCCAGCAGCCAAGGGGTGACTCCCTCGCGGGGGCGGGGTGAAAAACTGTTTTTT
>.|TRBJ1-5|TRBV2|TRBD1
CASSAGTGINQPQHF
TGTGCCAGCAGTGCGGGGACAGGGATCAATCAGCCCCAGCATTTT
>.|TRBJ1-4|TRBV6-5|.
CASSSRPGSTNEKLFF
TGTGCCAGCAGTTCCCGCCCCGGTTCAACTAATGAAAAACTGTTTTTT
>.|TRBJ1-3|TRBV19|.
CASRPPGNTIYF
TGTGCCAGTAGACCGCCTGGAAACACCATATATTTT
>.|TRBJ2-1|TRBV7-9|TRBD2
CASSSAGGRGEQFF
TGTGCCAGCAGCTCGGCGGGGGGCAGAGGTGAGCAGTTCTTC
>.|TRBJ1-6|TRBV2|.
CASQAEGSPLHF
TGTGCCAGTCAGGCGGAAGGTTCACCCCTCCACTTT
>.|TRBJ2-2|TRBV5-1|TRBD1
CATTGRQGDTGELFF
TGCGCCACCACCGGGCGGCAGGGGGACACCGGGGAGCTGTTTTTT
>.|TRBJ1-1|TRBV19|.
CASSSIRENTEAFF
TGTGCCAGTAGTTCTATCAGGGAGAACACTGAAGCTTTCTTT